This T cell receptor beta chain was sequenced during a study of cytomegalovirus exposure and HLA in healthy donors. Overall study: The early release's HLA-typed donors yielded roughly 85 million unique TCRs.

J was trimmed by 8 bases and V by 5 bases; bases with no gene match: 4. CDR3 length: 12 amino acids. Germline values: CDR1 SNHLY, CDR2 FYNNEI. This PCR relied on a set of 60 Vbeta primers and 13 Jbeta primers. Assay: immunoSEQ multiplex PCR; the TCRdb copy retains only in-frame clones and omits some. The data contain some 110,000 clones, just under 75% of them singletons. This TCR derives from a man in his 60s in good health and CMV-seropositive. The V gene is TRBV2, the J gene TRBJ1-2, with 8 bases aligning to TRBD1. The sequenced sample was PBMCs. CDR3 residues: CASSRQGQGYTF. The CDR3 DNA is TGTGCCAGCAGTCGACAGGGGCAAGGCTACACCTTC.